This T cell receptor (beta chain) is drawn from a study of follicular helper T cells after annual influenza vaccination. Study background: Some donors were sampled over the 2013-2014, 2014-2015 and 2015-2016 vaccinations.

Germline trimming cut 1 base from V and 5 bases from J; bases unmatched to any gene: 13. The CDR3 sequence is 18 residues long. CDR1 and CDR2 from the germline V gene are SGHTA and FQGTGA. The method was immunoSEQ multiplex PCR; TCRdb's version includes in-frame clones alone and lacks a portion of them. This sample has about 27,000 clones, with around 80% found just once. Time point here: 2014-2015 season, pre-vaccination. Regarding this clone: Its target is unknown.

Study findings and constraints: ICOS-CD38- cTfh most often held earlier Day 7 ICOS+CD38+ clones. Change in circulating plasmablasts correlated with ICOS+CD38+ cTfh clonality change. Recurrent ICOS+CD38+ cTfh clonotypes included tetramer and AIM influenza-specific ones.

This clonotype was sampled from an adult who received the influenza vaccine. V is TRBV7-3 and J is TRBJ2-3; 9 nucleotides align to TRBD2. Sequenced material: CXCR5+ CD38- circulating T follicular helper cells from blood, taken on the day of influenza vaccination. Subset of the sample: circulating Tfh, non-naive CD4+CXCR5+PD-1+ (ICOS+CD38+ or ICOS-CD38-). CDR3 sequence (DNA): TGTGCCAGCAGCTTAAACCCCCCCGGGCGGGGGGGCGTAGATACGCAGTATTTT. Protein sequence: CASSLNPPGRGGVDTQYF.